This T cell receptor (beta chain) was captured in a study of T cell responses to AZD1222 COVID-19 vaccine. Whole-study results and caveats: Donors were largely white British and mainly female; clonal diversity was possibly underestimated.

Germline CDR1 SGHDT, CDR2 YYEEEE. This CDR3 is built from 16 residues. The V and J ends lost 0 bases and 2 bases respectively, with 13 bases between them. Only in-frame clones appear in the TCRdb table, and some are missing; sequencing was by immunoSEQ multiplex PCR. The repertoire has 200,000 or so clones, approximately 90% of them found once; the top ten carry under 6.5%. Worth noting for this clone: Its antigen is currently unknown.

The material was peripheral blood, obtained on day 0 of AZD1222 vaccination. The rearrangement joins TRBV5-6 to TRBJ2-3, with D possibly called TRBD1 or TRBD2 (5 bases each). The clonotype comes from an adult in good health. DNA of the CDR3: TGTGCCAGCAGCTTGGCCGGGGACGGCTACACAGATACGCAGTATTTT. Amino acids: CASSLAGDGYTDTQYF.